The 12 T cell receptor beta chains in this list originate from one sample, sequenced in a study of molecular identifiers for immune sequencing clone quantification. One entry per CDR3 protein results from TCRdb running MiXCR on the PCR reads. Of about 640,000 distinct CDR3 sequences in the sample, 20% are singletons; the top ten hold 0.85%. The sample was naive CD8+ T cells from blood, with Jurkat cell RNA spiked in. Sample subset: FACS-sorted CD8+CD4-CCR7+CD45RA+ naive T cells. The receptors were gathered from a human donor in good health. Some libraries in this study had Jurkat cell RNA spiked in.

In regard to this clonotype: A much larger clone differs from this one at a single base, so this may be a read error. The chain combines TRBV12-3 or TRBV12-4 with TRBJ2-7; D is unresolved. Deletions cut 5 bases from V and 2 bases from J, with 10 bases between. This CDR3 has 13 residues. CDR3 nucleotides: TGTGCCAGCAGTAGGGCCGACCCCTACGAGCAGTACTTC. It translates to CASSRADPYEQYF.

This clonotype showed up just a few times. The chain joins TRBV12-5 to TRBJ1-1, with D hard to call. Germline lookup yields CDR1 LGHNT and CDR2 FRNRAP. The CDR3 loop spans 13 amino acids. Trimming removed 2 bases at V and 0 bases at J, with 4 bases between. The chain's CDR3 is CASGLTVNTEAFF. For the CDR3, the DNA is TGTGCTAGTGGTTTGACGGTGAACACTGAAGCTTTCTTT.

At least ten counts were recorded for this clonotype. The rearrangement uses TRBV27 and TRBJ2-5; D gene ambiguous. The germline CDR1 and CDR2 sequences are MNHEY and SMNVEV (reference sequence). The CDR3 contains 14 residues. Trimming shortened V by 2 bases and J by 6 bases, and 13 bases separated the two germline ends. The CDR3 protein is CASSLGTAYKTQYF. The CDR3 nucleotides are TGTGCCAGCAGTTTAGGAACAGCCTACAAGACCCAGTACTTC.

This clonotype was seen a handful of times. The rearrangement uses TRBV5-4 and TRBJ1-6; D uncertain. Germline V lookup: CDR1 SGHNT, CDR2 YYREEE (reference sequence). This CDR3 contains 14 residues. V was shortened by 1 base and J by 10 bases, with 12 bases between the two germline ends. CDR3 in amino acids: CASSLTIEGSPLHF. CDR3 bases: TGTGCCAGCAGCTTGACGATAGAAGGATCACCCCTCCACTTT.

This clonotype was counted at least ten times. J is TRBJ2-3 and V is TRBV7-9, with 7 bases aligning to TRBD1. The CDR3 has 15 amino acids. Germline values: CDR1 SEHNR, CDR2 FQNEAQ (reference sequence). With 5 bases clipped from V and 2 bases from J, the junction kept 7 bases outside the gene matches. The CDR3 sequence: CASSPRDRPTDTQYF. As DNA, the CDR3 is TGTGCCAGCAGCCCCCGGGACAGACCCACAGATACGCAGTATTTT.

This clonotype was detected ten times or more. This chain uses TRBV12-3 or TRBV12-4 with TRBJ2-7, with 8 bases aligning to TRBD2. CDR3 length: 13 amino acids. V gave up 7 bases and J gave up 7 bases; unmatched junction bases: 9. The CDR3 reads CASIPSGGVEQYF. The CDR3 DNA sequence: TGTGCCAGCATCCCTTCGGGAGGGGTAGAGCAGTACTTC.

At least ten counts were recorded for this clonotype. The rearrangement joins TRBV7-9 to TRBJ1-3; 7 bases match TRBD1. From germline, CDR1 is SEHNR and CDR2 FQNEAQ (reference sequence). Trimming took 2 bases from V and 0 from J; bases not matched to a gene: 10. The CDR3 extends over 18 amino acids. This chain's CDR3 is CASSLPLRWDSSGNTIYF. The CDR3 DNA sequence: TGTGCCAGCAGCTTACCGTTACGATGGGACAGCTCTGGAAACACCATATATTTT.

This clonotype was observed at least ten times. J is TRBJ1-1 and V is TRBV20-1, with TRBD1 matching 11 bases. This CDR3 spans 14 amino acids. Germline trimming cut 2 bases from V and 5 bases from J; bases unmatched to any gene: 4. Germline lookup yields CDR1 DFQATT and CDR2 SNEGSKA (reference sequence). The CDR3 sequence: CSARQDRGLTEAFF. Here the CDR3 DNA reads TGCAGTGCTAGACAGGACAGGGGGCTTACTGAAGCTTTCTTT.

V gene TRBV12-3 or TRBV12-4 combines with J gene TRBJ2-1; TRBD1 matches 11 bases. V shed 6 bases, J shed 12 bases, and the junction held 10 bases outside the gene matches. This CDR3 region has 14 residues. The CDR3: CASSRRTGGRVQFF. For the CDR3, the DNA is TGTGCCAGCAGCCGACGGACAGGGGGCAGGGTGCAGTTCTTC.

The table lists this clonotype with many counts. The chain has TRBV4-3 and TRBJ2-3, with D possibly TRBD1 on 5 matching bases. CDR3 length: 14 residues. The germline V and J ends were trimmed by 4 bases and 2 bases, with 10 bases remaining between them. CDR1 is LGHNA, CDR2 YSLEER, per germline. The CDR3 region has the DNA TGCGCCAGCAGCCCAGGGATGACCACAGATACGCAGTATTTT. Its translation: CASSPGMTTDTQYF.

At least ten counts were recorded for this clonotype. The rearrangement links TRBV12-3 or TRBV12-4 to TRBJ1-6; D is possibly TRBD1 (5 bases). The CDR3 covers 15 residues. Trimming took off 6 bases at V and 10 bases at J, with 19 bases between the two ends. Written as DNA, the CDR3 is TGTGCCAGCAGCCTCGGGGACGGGCCGTTATCACCCCTCCACTTT. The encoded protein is CASSLGDGPLSPLHF.

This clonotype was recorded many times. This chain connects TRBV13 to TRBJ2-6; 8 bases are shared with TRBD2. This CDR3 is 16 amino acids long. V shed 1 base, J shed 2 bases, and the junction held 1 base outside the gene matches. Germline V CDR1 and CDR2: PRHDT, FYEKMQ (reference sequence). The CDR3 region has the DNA TGTGCCAGCAGCTTAGCGGGGGGGCCTGGGGCCAACGTCCTGACTTTC. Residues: CASSLAGGPGANVLTF.